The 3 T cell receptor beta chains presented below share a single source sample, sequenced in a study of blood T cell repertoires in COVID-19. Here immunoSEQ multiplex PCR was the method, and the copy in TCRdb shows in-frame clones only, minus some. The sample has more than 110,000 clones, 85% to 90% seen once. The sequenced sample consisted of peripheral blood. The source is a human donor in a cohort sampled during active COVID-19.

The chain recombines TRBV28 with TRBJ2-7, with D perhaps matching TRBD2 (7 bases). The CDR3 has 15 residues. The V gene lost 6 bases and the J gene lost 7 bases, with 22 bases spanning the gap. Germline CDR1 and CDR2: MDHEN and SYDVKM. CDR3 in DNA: TGTGCCAGCAGCTTGGGGGCGACTGGGAGGGGAGAGCAGTACTTC. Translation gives CASSLGATGRGEQYF.

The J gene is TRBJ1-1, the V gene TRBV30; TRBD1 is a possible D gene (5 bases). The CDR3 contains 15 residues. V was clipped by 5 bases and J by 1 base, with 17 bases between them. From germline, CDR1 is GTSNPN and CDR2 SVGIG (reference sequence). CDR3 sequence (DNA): TGTGCCTGGGACCTCGGGGGTGGGGGGAACACTGAAGCTTTCTTT. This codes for CAWDLGGGGNTEAFF.

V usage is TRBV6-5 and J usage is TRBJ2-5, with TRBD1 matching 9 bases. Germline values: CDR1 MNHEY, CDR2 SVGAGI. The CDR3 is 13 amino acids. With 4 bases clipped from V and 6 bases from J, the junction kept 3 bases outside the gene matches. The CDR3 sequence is CASSWDRVKTQYF. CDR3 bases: TGTGCCAGCAGTTGGGACAGGGTCAAGACCCAGTACTTC.